This is a list of T cell receptor beta chains from one sample in a study of blood T cell repertoires in COVID-19. Some clones are missing from TCRdb's copy, which holds only in-frame ones; the method was immunoSEQ multiplex PCR. Of about 170,000 clones in the sample, just over 90% were seen once. The sequencing sample was made of peripheral blood. The receptors originated from a man between 18 and 29 years old with COVID-19, enrolled during active disease. Each CDR3 is given without its conserved first and last residue. The order of the fields is clone size, V gene, CDR3 length, CDR3 protein. Not all rows give a size; the values are once, few, many and, for expanded clones, a class.

-,TRBV9,12,ASSVADSSYEQY
once,TRBV9,16,ASSVATGAGSSYNEQF
-,TRBV24-1,14,ATSDSGGGSGNTIY
-,TRBV6-2/TRBV6-3,15,ASSSHIRFDSNQPQH
-,TRBV27,12,ASSLMAGTYEQY
-,TRBV29-1,16,SVAGTSNSARTYNEQF
-,TRBV19,13,ASSRPGQGTDTQY
-,TRBV5-5,13,ASSLVQNSNQPQH
-,TRBV27,13,ASRGEGLGNQPQH
-,TRBV12-3/TRBV12-4,11,ASRGTGDQPQH
-,TRBV7-2,13,ASSLGSGNNSPLH
-,TRBV27,12,ASSSGTSGNEQF
-,TRBV5-1,14,ASSSSGAISGNTIY
-,TRBV7-7,13,ASSPGQGFSNEQF
-,TRBV27,14,ASSFGQGGPLFEQY
-,TRBV2,13,ATSRLAGGGNEQF
-,TRBV4-1,14,ASSTGQDRGFYGYT
-,TRBV6-4,11,ASSEQYNSPLH
-,TRBV10-3,12,AISEPNQGTEAF
-,TRBV6-2/TRBV6-3,10,ASSRLSYEQY